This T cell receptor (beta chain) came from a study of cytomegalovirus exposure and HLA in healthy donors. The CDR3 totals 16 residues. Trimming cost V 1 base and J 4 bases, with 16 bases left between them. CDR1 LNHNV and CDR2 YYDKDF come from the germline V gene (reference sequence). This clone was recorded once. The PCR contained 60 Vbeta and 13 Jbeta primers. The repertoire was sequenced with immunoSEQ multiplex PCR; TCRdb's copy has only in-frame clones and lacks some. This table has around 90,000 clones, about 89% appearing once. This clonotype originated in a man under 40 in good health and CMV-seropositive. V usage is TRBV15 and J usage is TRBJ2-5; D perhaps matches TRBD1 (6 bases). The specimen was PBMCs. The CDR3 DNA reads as TGTGCCACCAGCAGAGGACCTTTGACAGGCAGAGAGACCCAGTACTTC. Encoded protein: CATSRGPLTGRETQYF.